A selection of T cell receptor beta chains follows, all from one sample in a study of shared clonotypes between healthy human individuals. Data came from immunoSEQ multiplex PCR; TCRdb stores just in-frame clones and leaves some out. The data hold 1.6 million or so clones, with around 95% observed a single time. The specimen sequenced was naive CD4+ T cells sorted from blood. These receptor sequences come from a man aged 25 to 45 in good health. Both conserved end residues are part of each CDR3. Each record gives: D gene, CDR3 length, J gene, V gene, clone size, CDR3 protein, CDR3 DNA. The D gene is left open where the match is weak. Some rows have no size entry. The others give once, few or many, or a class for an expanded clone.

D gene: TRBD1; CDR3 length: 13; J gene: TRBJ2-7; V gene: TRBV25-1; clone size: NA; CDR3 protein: CASSATGGTEQYF; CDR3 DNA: TGTGCCAGCAGTGCTACAGGGGGGACTGAGCAGTACTTC
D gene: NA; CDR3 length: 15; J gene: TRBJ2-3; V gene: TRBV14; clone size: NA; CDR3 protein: CASSPWTDPRDTQYF; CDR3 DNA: TGTGCCAGCAGCCCCTGGACGGACCCCAGGGATACGCAGTATTTT
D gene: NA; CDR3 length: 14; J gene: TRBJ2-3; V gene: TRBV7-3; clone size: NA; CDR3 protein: CASSLIGRTDTQYF; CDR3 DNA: TGTGCCAGCAGCTTAATTGGCCGCACAGATACGCAGTATTTT
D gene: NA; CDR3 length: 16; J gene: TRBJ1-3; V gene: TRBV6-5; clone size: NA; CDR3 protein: CASSYSGGDLGNTIYF; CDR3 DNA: TGTGCCAGCAGTTACTCGGGGGGAGACCTTGGAAACACCATATATTTT
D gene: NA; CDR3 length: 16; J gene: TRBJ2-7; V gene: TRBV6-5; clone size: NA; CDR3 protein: CASSYGALDSSYEQYF; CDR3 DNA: TGTGCCAGCAGTTACGGAGCACTCGACAGCTCCTACGAGCAGTACTTC
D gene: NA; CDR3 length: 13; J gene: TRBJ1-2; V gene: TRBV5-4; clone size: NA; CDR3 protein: CASSPGDFYGYTF; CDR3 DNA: TGTGCCAGCAGCCCAGGGGACTTCTATGGCTACACCTTC
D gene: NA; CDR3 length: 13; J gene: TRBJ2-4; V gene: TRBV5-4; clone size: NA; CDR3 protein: CASSYEGKNIQYF; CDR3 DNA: TGTGCCAGCAGCTACGAGGGAAAAAACATTCAGTACTTC
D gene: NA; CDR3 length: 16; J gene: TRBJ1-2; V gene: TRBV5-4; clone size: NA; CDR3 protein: CASSRIWVGSNYGYTF; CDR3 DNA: TGTGCCAGCAGCCGCATATGGGTAGGGTCTAACTATGGCTACACCTTC
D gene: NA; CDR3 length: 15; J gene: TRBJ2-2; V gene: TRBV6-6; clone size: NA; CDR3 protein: CASSYPQLGTGELFF; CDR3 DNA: TGTGCCAGCAGTTACCCCCAACTTGGTACCGGGGAGCTGTTTTTT
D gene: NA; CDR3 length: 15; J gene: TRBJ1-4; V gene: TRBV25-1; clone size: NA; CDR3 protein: CASSPSPDPNEKLFF; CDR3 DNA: TGTGCCAGCAGTCCAAGCCCAGACCCGAATGAAAAACTGTTTTTT
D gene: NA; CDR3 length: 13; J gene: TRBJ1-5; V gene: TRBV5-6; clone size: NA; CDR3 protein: CASSFSEDQPQHF; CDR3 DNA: TGTGCCAGCAGCTTTTCCGAAGATCAGCCCCAGCATTTT
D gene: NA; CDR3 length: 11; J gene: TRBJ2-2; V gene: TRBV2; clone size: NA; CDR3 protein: CASRGWEELFF; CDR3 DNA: TGTGCCAGCAGGGGGTGGGAGGAGCTGTTTTTT
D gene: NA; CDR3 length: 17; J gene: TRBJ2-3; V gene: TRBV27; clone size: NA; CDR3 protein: CASSFSLGTEGADTQYF; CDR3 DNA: TGTGCCAGCAGTTTTTCACTAGGGACGGAAGGCGCAGATACGCAGTATTTT
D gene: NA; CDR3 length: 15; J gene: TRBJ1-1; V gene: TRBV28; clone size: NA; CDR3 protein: CASSPSGLLQAEAFF; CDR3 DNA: TGTGCCAGCAGTCCCTCGGGACTCCTCCAGGCTGAAGCTTTCTTT
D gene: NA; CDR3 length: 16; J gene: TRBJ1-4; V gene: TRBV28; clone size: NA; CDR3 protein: CASSFLGRGGDEKLFF; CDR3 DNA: TGTGCCAGCAGTTTTTTAGGCCGGGGAGGTGATGAAAAACTGTTTTTT
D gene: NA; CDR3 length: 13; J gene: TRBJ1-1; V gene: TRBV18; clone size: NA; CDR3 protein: CASSQGRGTEAFF; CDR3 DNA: TGTGCCAGCTCACAGGGCCGGGGAACTGAAGCTTTCTTT
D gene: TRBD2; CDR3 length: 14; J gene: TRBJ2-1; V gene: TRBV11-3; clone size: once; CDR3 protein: CASSSSGSYNEQFF; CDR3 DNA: TGTGCCAGCAGCTCTAGCGGGAGCTACAATGAGCAGTTCTTC
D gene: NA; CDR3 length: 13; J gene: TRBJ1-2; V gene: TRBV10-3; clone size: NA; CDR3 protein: CAIRGMGGDGYTF; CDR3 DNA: TGTGCCATCAGAGGAATGGGGGGAGATGGCTACACCTTC
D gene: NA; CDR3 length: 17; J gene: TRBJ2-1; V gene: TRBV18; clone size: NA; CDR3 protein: CASSPLVPGAGVGEQFF; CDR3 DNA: TGTGCCAGCTCACCACTTGTTCCGGGGGCAGGAGTAGGAGAGCAGTTCTTC
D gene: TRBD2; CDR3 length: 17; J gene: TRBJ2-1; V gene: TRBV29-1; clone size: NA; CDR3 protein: CSVEGKGSGENYNEQFF; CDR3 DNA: TGCAGCGTTGAAGGAAAGGGTAGCGGGGAGAATTACAATGAGCAGTTCTTC